The 6 T cell receptor beta chains below come from one sample, sequenced in a study of blood T cell repertoires in COVID-19 (dated by TCRdb to between 2020 and 2021). Library prep was done by the immunoSEQ multiplex PCR assay. Here the immuneACCESS table is served through TCRdb, limited to in-frame sequences with V and J called. Missing clones are a known gap in these copies; in checked studies unresolved V genes cover under half, and the rest lacks a known reason. The sample table holds roughly 76,000 clones, of which about 89% were seen once. The top ten clones comprise 0.9% to 1.5% of the sample. Sequencing was carried out using PBMCs or T cells enriched from blood (not recorded which). The receptors derive from a woman between 50 and 59 years old with acute COVID-19.

In DNA, the CDR3 is TGTGCCAGTAGTAGAACAGGGGAGACCTCCTACAATGAGCAGTTCTTC. Translation: CASSRTGETSYNEQFF. V usage is TRBV19 and J usage is TRBJ2-1, with 7 nucleotides matching TRBD1. V was clipped by 4 bases and J by 0 bases; unmatched bases: 6. This CDR3 contains 16 residues. Germline V gene sequence: CDR1 LNHDA, CDR2 SQIVND (reference sequence).

This clone was seen a single time. This chain uses TRBV2 with TRBJ1-1; tentative D call: TRBD1 (6 bases). Looked up from germline, CDR1 is SNHLY and CDR2 is FYNNEI. The V gene lost 5 bases and the J gene lost 0 bases, with 16 bases spanning the gap. The CDR3 is 16 amino acids. CDR3 bases: TGTGCCAGCAGTAGTAAGCCGGGACACCTGAACACTGAAGCTTTCTTT. This sequence encodes CASSSKPGHLNTEAFF.

This chain uses TRBV19 with TRBJ1-6, with a tentative D call TRBD1 (6 bases). Trimming shortened V by 5 bases and J by 4 bases, and 12 bases separated the two germline ends. The germline V gene has CDR1 LNHDA and CDR2 SQIVND (reference sequence). CDR3 size: 15 residues. In DNA, the CDR3 is TGTGCCAGTAGTTCCGGGACACTTTATAATTCACCCCTCCACTTT. Its protein product is CASSSGTLYNSPLHF.

The chain joins TRBV12-3 or TRBV12-4 to TRBJ2-2; D call uncertain. V lost 4 bases and J lost 6, with 6 bases in between. The CDR3 runs 12 residues. In DNA, the CDR3 is TGTGCCAGCAGTTCCCCAGCCGGGGAGCTGTTTTTT. The encoded protein is CASSSPAGELFF.

V usage is TRBV19 and J usage is TRBJ1-2; D call uncertain. V gave up 0 bases and J gave up 1 base, with 6 bases separating them. The CDR3 has 14 residues. Germline assignment: CDR1 LNHDA and CDR2 SQIVND (reference sequence). DNA of the CDR3: TGTGCCAGTAGTATAGAGGGCATTAACTATGGCTACACCTTC. Protein product: CASSIEGINYGYTF.

The chain employs TRBV7-8 and TRBJ1-2, with D uncertain. CDR3 length equals 17 residues. The V gene's germline CDR1 is SGHVS and CDR2 FQNEAQ. V lost 1 base to trimming and J lost 4 bases, with 19 bases between them. The CDR3 region is CASSLEDLTAEIYGYTF. The CDR3 DNA reads TGTGCCAGCAGCTTAGAAGACCTGACTGCGGAGATCTATGGCTACACCTTC.